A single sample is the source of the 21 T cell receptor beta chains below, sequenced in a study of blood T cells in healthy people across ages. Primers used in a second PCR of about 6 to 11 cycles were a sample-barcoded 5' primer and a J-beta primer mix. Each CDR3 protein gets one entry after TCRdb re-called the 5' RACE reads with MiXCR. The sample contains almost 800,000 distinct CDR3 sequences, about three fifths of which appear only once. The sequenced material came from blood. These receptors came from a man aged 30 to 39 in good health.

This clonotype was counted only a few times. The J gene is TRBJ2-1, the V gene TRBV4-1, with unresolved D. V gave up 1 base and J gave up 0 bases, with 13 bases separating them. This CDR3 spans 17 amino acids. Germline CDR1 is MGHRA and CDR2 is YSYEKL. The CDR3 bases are TGCGCCAGCAGCCAAGGTGTTCGTGGCATCTCCTACAATGAGCAGTTCTTC. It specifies CASSQGVRGISYNEQFF.

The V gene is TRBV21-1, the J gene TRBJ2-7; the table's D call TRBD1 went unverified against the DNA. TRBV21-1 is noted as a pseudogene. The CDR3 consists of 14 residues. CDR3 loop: CASSKDVRAYEQYF. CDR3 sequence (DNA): TGTGCCAGCAGCAAAGATGTCAGGGCCTACGAGCAGTACTTC.

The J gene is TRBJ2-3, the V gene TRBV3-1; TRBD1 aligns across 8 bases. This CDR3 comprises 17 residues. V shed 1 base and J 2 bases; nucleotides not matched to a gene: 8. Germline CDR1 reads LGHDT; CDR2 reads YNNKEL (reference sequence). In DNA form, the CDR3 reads TGTGCCAGCAGCCAAGGGAGACAGGGGAGTATCACAGATACGCAGTATTTT. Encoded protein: CASSQGRQGSITDTQYF.

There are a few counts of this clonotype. The CDR3 DNA follows: TGCAGTGCTAGAGAAGGGCTGGGACTAGCGGGAGGGCAGTCCTACGAGCAGTACTTC. Amino acids: CSAREGLGLAGGQSYEQYF. V and J are TRBV20-1 and TRBJ2-7, with 16 bases identical to TRBD2. Per the germline V gene, CDR1 is DFQATT and CDR2 is SNEGSKA (reference sequence). The length of the CDR3 is 19 residues. The J segment lost 1 base and the V segment lost 0 bases, leaving 9 bases of the junction unmatched.

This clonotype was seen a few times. CDR3 sequence: CASSYSRGTRNEQYF. In DNA, the CDR3 is TGTGCCAGCAGTTACTCGAGGGGGACACGAAACGAGCAGTACTTC. This chain uses TRBV6-2 or TRBV6-3 with TRBJ2-5, with a tentative D call TRBD1 (6 bases). The better agreement between TRBJ2-7 and the DNA end casts doubt on the J call. The CDR3 is made up of 15 amino acids. Germline assignment: CDR1 MNHEY and CDR2 SVGEGT.

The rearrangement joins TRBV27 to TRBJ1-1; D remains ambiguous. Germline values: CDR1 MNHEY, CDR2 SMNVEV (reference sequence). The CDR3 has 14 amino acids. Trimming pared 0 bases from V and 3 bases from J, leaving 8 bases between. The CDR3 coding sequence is TGTGCCAGCAGTTTATCCACTCTATACACTGAAGCTTTCTTT. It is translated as CASSLSTLYTEAFF.

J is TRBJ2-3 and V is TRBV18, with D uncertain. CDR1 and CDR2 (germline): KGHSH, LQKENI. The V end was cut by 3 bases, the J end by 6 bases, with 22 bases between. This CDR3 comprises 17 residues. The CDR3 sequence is CASSPLKATVKMDTQYF. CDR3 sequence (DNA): TGTGCCAGCTCACCGCTCAAGGCTACAGTCAAAATGGATACGCAGTATTTT.

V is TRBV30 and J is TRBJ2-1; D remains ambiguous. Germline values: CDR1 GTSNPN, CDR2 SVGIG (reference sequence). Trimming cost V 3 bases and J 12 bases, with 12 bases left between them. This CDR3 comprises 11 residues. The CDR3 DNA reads TGTGCCTGGAGCGCCCTCGGAACGCAGTTCTTC. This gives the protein CAWSALGTQFF.

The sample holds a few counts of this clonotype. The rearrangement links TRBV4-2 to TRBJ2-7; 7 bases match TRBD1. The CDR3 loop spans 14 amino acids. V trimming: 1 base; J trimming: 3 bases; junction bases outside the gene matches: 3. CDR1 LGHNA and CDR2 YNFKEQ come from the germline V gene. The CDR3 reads CASSQARQGYEQYF. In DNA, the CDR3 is TGTGCCAGCAGCCAAGCGAGACAGGGCTACGAGCAGTACTTC.

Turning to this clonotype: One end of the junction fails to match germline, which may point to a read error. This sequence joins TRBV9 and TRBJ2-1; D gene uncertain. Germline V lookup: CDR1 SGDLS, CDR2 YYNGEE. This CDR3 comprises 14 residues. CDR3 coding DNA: TGTGCCAACAGCGCAAGCCCTACGGGCGATGAGCAGTTCTTC. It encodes CANSASPTGDEQFF.

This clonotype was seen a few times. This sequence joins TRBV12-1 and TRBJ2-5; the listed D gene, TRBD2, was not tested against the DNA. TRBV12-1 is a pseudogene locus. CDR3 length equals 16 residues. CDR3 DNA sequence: TGTGCCAGCAGCTTGGCCCCTAGCGGGAGGGGAGAGACCCAGTACTTC. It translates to CASSLAPSGRGETQYF.

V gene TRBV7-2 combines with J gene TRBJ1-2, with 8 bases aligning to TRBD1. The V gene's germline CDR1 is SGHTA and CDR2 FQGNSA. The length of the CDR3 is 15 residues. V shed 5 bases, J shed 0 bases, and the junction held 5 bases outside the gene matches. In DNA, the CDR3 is TGTGCCAGCAGCCCAGGGGGCTCGGCTAACTATGGCTACACCTTC. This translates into CASSPGGSANYGYTF.

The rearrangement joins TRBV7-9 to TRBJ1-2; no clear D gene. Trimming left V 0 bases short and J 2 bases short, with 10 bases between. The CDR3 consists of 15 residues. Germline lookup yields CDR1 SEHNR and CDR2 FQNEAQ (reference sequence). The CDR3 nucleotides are TGTGCCAGCAGCTTAGCAGGAAGTCGAAACTATGGCTACACCTTC. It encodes CASSLAGSRNYGYTF. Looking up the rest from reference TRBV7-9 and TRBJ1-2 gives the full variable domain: DTGVSQNPRHKITKRGQNVTFRCDPISEHNRLYWYRQTLGQGPEFLTYFQNEAQLEKSRLLSDRFSAERPKGSFSTLEIQRTEQGDSAMYLCASSLAGSRNYGYTFGSGTRLTVV.

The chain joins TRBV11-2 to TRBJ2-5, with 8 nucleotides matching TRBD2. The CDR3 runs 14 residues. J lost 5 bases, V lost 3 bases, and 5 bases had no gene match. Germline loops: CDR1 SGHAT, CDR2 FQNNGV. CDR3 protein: CASSFSGLGETQYF. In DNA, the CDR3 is TGTGCCAGCAGCTTCTCGGGACTAGGGGAGACCCAGTACTTC.

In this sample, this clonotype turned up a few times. The CDR3 here is CAISYPGLKSSYEQYF. The CDR3 region has the DNA TGTGCCATCAGTTACCCGGGACTCAAGAGCTCCTACGAGCAGTACTTC. This chain connects TRBV10-3 to TRBJ2-7, with D possibly TRBD2 on 6 matching bases. The germline V and J ends were trimmed by 5 bases and 0 bases, with 17 bases remaining between them. The CDR3 is 16 amino acids. Germline CDR1 and CDR2: ENHRY and SYGVKD.

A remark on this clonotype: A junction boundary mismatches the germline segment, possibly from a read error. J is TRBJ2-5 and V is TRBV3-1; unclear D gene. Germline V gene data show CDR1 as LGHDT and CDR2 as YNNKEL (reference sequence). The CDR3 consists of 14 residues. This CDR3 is CAGSPQSPWDEQYF. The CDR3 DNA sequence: TGTGCCGGCAGCCCCCAATCCCCCTGGGATGAGCAGTACTTC.

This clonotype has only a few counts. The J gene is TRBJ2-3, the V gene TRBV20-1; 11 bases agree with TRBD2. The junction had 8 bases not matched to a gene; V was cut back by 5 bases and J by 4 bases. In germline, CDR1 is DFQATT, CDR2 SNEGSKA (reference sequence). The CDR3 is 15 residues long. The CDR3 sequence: CSAEIAGGPSDTQYF. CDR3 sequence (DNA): TGCAGTGCTGAGATAGCGGGGGGGCCGTCAGATACGCAGTATTTT.

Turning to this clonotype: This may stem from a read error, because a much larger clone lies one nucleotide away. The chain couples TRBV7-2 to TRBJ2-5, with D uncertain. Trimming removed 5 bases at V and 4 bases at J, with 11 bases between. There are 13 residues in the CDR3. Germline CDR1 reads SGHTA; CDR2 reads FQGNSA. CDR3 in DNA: TGTGCCAGCAGCGTATCCGGGCGAGAGACCCAGTACTTC. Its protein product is CASSVSGRETQYF. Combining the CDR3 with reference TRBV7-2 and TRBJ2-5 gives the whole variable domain GAGVSQSPSNKVTEKGKDVELRCDPISGHTALYWYRQSLGQGLEFLIYFQGNSAPDKSGLPSDRFSAERTGGSVSTLTIQRTQQEDSAVYLCASSVSGRETQYFGPGTRLLVL.

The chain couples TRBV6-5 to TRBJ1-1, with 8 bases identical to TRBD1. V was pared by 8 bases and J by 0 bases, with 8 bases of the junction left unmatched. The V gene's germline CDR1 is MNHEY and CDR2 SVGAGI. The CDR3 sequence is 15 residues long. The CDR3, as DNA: TGTGCCAGCTATAGACAGGGGACAATGAACACTGAAGCTTTCTTT. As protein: CASYRQGTMNTEAFF.

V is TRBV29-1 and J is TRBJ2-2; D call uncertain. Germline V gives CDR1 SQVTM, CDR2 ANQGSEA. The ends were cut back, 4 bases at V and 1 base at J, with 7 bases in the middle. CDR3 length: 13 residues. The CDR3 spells CSVGQKNTGELFF. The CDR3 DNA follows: TGCAGCGTTGGGCAAAAGAACACCGGGGAGCTGTTTTTT.

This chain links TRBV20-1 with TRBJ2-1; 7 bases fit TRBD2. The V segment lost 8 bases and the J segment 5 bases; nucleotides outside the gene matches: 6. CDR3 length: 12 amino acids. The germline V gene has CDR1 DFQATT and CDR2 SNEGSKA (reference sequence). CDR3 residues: CSKGSGNNEQFF. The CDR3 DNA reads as TGCAGTAAAGGGAGCGGGAACAATGAGCAGTTCTTC.